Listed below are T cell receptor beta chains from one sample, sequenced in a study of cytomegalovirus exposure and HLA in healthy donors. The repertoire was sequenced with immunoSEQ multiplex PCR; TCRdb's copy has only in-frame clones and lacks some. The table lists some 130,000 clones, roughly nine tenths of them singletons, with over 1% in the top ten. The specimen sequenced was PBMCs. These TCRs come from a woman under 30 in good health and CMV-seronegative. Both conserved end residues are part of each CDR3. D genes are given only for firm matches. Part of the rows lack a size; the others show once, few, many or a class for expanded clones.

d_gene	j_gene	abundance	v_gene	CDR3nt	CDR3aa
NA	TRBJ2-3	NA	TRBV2	TGTGCCAGCAGTTACCCGGGGACAGATACGCAGTATTTT	CASSYPGTDTQYF
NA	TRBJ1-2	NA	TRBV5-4	TGTGCCAGCAGCGCGCAGGGAACCTATGGCTACACCTTC	CASSAQGTYGYTF
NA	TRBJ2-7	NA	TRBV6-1	TGTGCCAGCAGTGGCCAAATCCCCCGGGACAAATCCGAGCAGTACTTC	CASSGQIPRDKSEQYF
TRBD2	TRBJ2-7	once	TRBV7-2	TGTGCCAGCAGCTTAGCGTTTGCTAGCGGATTTACCTACGAGCAGTACTTC	CASSLAFASGFTYEQYF
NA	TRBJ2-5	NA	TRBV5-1	TGCGCCAGCATGACAACCCCTCAAGAGACCCAGTACTTC	CASMTTPQETQYF
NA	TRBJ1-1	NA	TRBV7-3	TGTGCCAGCAGCTTCGTCCAGGGTACTGAAGCTTTCTTT	CASSFVQGTEAFF
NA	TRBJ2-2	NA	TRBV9	TGTGCCAGCAGCGTAGCGAAGCTCGCACAGCACACCGGGGAGCTGTTTTTT	CASSVAKLAQHTGELFF
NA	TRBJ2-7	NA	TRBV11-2	TGTGCCAGCAGCTTACTTTCCGACAGTTTCTACGAGCAGTACTTC	CASSLLSDSFYEQYF
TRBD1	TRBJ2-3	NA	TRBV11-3	TGTGCCAGCAGCCAAGGGGACAGAAGCACAGATACGCAGTATTTT	CASSQGDRSTDTQYF
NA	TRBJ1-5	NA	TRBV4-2	TGTGCCAGCAGCCAAGACGTAGATCAGCCCCAGCATTTT	CASSQDVDQPQHF
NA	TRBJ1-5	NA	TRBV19	TGTGCCAGTAGTCACGGGGTAGGGAATCAGCCCCAGCATTTT	CASSHGVGNQPQHF
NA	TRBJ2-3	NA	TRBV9	TGTGCCAGCAGCGTAGGGGGGCTCACAGATACGCAGTATTTT	CASSVGGLTDTQYF
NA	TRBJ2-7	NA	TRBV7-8	TGTGCCAGCAGCTTAGCGCCGAGACAGAACGAGCAGTACTTC	CASSLAPRQNEQYF
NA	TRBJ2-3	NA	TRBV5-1	TGCGCCAGCAGCTCCGGGGTTCCCACAGATACGCAGTATTTT	CASSSGVPTDTQYF
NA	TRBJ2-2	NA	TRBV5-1	TGCGCCAGCAGCCTGGACGGTGCGAACACCGGGGAGCTGTTTTTT	CASSLDGANTGELFF
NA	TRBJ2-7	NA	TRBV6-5	TGTGCCAGCAGTTCCCCCTGGGGGCCCTACGAGCAGTACTTC	CASSSPWGPYEQYF
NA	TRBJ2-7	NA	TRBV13	TGTGCCAGCAGCCGGACCCGCAGGGGCGAGCAGTACTTC	CASSRTRRGEQYF
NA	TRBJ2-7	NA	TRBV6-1	TGTGCCAGCTCGGGGCGGGGAGACGCCGCCTACGAGCAGTACTTC	CASSGRGDAAYEQYF
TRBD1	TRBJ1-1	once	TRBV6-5	TGTGCCAGCAGGGCCAGGGGGGACACTGAAGCTTTCTTT	CASRARGDTEAFF
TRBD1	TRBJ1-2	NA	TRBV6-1	TGTGCCAGCAGGAGGGACAGCTTTACTTATGGCTACACCTTC	CASRRDSFTYGYTF
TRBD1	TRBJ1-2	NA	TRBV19	TGTGCCAGTTCTTGGGGACAGGGGGCATATAACTATGGCTACACCTTC	CASSWGQGAYNYGYTF
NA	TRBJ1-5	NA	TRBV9	TGTGCCAGCAGCGGATCCAGGGGAGACCAGCCCCAGCATTTT	CASSGSRGDQPQHF